The 12 T cell receptor beta chains listed next were all sequenced from one sample in a study of graft-versus-host responses after intestinal transplantation. TCRdb's copy holds only in-frame clones and misses some; the assay was immunoSEQ multiplex PCR. Of 95,000 to 110,000 clones in the sample, about 90% were seen once. What these receptors recognize is not known. This specimen was unstimulated CD4+ T cells sorted from spleen or lymph node cells, taken before intestinal transplant. These receptors were obtained from a human donor who received an intestinal transplant.

In this sample, this clone turned up once. The V call is TRBV4-1, the J call TRBJ2-1, with TRBD2 matching 13 bases. The CDR3 is 15 residues long. Germline CDR1 and CDR2: MGHRA and YSYEKL. The V and J ends lost 3 bases and 7 bases, in that order; junction bases with no gene match: 3. CDR3 amino acids: CASSHPGLAGNEQFF. CDR3 coding DNA: TGCGCCAGCAGCCACCCGGGACTAGCGGGGAATGAGCAGTTCTTC.

The rearrangement joins TRBV19 to TRBJ2-3; 11 nucleotides match TRBD1. Germline V gene data show CDR1 as LNHDA and CDR2 as SQIVND (reference sequence). The ends lost 5 bases at V and 3 bases at J; junction bases unmatched: 4. The CDR3 spans 15 residues. The CDR3 spells CASSSDRGLTDTQYF. For the CDR3, the DNA is TGTGCCAGTAGTTCGGACAGGGGGCTAACAGATACGCAGTATTTT.

V and J are TRBV5-1 and TRBJ1-6, with D maybe TRBD1 (6 bases). The V gene's germline CDR1 is SGHRS and CDR2 YFSETQ. The CDR3 consists of 16 residues. V lost 0 bases to trimming and J lost 2 bases, with 9 bases between them. The CDR3 bases are TGCGCCAGCAGCTTGGAGGGGGGACCCTATAATTCACCCCTCCACTTT. As protein: CASSLEGGPYNSPLHF.

The count of this clone is one. The chain uses TRBV5-4 and TRBJ2-3; weak D call: TRBD1 (6 bases). The CDR3 contains 16 residues. The germline V gene has CDR1 SGHNT and CDR2 YYREEE (reference sequence). V was pared by 3 bases and J by 2 bases, with 16 bases between. The CDR3 here is CASSSTPGQFTDTQYF. Here the CDR3 DNA reads TGTGCCAGCAGCTCCACTCCCGGACAGTTCACAGATACGCAGTATTTT.

This chain joins TRBV14 and TRBJ2-1; TRBD2 matches at 7 bases. This CDR3 is built from 13 residues. Germline V gives CDR1 SGHDN, CDR2 FVKESK. V lost 5 bases, J lost 10 bases, and 8 bases stayed unmatched. The CDR3 coding sequence is TGTGCCAGCAGCACACGGAAGCGGGGAGAGCAGTTCTTC. It codes for CASSTRKRGEQFF.

The genes are TRBV2 and TRBJ1-2, with 12 bases lining up with TRBD1. The CDR3 is 13 amino acids. Per the germline V gene, CDR1 is SNHLY and CDR2 is FYNNEI. V was pared by 8 bases and J by 7 bases, with 5 bases of the junction left unmatched. CDR3 nucleotides: TGTGCCAGCGCGGGACAGGGGGCCGGTGGCTACACCTTC. Translated, it gives CASAGQGAGGYTF.

The V call is TRBV9, the J call TRBJ2-2; 11 positions match TRBD1. V lost 4 bases and J lost 0; bases outside the gene matches: 8. The CDR3 is 18 residues long. Germline-derived CDR1 and CDR2 are SGDLS and YYNGEE. CDR3 protein: CASSPSGTGGANTGELFF. CDR3 in DNA: TGTGCCAGCAGCCCCTCCGGGACAGGGGGTGCGAACACCGGGGAGCTGTTTTTT.

The J gene is TRBJ2-3, the V gene TRBV10-1, with TRBD2 identical over 9 bases. Trimming at V came to 4 bases and at J to 8 bases, leaving 10 bases not matched to a gene. Germline V gene lookup returns CDR1 WNHNN and CDR2 SYGVQD (reference sequence). The CDR3 runs 15 residues. CDR3: CASSVGSGSLGTQYF. CDR3 in DNA: TGCGCCAGCAGTGTGGGTAGCGGGAGCCTCGGTACGCAGTATTTT.

This clone was detected only a few times. The genes are TRBV28 and TRBJ2-7, with 7 bases lining up with TRBD1. The V and J ends lost 6 bases and 1 base, in that order; junction bases with no gene match: 3. CDR1 and CDR2 (germline): MDHEN, SYDVKM. CDR3 length: 13 residues. The CDR3 here is CASRSGQSYEQYF. CDR3 nucleotide sequence: TGTGCCAGCAGGTCGGGACAGTCCTACGAGCAGTACTTC.

The count of this clone is one. The chain has TRBV15 and TRBJ2-1, with D unclear. Trimming removed 4 bases at V and 7 bases at J, with 14 bases between. Germline-derived CDR1 and CDR2 are LNHNV and YYDKDF (reference sequence). The CDR3 length is 14 residues. The CDR3 coding sequence is TGTGCCACCAGCATTGACTTACTTGCGAATGAGCAGTTCTTC. This sequence encodes CATSIDLLANEQFF. The variable domain in full, with the rest retrieved from reference TRBV15 and TRBJ2-1, is DAMVIQNPRYQVTQFGKPVTLSCSQTLNHNVMYWYQQKSSQAPKLLFHYYDKDFNNEADTPDNFQSRRPNTSFCFLDIRSPGLGDTAMYLCATSIDLLANEQFFGPGTRLTVL.

V and J are TRBV19 and TRBJ2-7; D assignment may be TRBD1 or TRBD2 (6 bases each). Trimming stripped 4 bases from V and 0 bases from J, with 13 bases between. The CDR3 is 15 residues long. Germline V gives CDR1 LNHDA, CDR2 SQIVND (reference sequence). CDR3 amino acids: CASSRFWGASYEQYF. CDR3 bases: TGTGCCAGTAGTAGGTTTTGGGGGGCCTCCTACGAGCAGTACTTC.

V gene TRBV4-2 combines with J gene TRBJ1-6, with D possibly matching TRBD1 (6 bases). There are 16 residues in the CDR3. V lost 4 bases to trimming and J lost 9 bases, with 19 bases between them. Germline V gene data show CDR1 as LGHNA and CDR2 as YNFKEQ. The CDR3 spells CASSREPDRRGSPLHF. The CDR3 DNA reads TGTGCCAGCAGCCGAGAACCCGACAGGAGGGGTTCACCCCTCCACTTT.